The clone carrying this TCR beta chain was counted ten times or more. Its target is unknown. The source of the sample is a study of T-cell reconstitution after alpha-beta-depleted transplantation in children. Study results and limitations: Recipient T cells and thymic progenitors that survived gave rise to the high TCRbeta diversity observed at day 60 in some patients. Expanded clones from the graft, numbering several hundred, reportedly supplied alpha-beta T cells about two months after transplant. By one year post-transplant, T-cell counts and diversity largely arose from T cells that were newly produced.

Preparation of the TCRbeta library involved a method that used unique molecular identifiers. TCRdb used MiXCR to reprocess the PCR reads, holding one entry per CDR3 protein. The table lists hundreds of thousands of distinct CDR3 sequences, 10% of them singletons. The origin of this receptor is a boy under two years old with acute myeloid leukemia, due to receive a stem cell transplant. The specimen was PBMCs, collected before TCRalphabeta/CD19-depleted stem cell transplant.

The CDR3 DNA follows: TGTGCCAGCAGCTTTACTTCTAGTGCAGATACGCAGTATTTT. Protein: CASSFTSSADTQYF. The V and J genes are TRBV7-2 and TRBJ2-3; D is undetermined. The germline gives CDR1 SGHTA, CDR2 FQGNSA. Trimming removed 3 bases from V and 4 bases from J, with 11 bases in between. CDR3 length equals 14 residues.